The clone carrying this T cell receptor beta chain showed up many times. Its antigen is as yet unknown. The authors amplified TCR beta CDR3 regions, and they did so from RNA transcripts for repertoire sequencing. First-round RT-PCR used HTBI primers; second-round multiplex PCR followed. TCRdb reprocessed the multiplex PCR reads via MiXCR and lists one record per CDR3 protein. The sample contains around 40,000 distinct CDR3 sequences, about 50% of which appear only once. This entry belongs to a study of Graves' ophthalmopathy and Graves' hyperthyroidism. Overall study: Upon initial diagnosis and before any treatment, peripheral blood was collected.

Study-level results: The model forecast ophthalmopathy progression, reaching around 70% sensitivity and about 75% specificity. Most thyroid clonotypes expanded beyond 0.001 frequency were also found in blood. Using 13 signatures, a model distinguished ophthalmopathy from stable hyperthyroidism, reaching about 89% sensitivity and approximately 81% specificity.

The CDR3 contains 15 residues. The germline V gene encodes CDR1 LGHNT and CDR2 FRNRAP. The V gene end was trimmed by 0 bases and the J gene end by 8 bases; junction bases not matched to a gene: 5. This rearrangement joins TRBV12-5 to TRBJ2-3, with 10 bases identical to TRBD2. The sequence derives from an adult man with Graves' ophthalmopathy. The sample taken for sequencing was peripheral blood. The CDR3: CASGLVLAGEGTQYF. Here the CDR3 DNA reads TGTGCTAGTGGTTTGGTCCTAGCGGGGGAAGGTACGCAGTATTTT.